This TCR beta chain was profiled in a study of shared clonotypes between healthy human individuals (TCRdb year 2020). About the study as a whole: A couple of women and a few men aged 18 to 49 years were included in the cohort. To estimate repertoire size and how much clonotype sharing occurs between individuals, the study deeply sequenced the blood TCR repertoires of roughly 5 healthy adults. Per donor, leukapheresis produced somewhere between about 0.9 and 9.5 billion PBMCs. Per donor, three plates each were used for CD4 naive and CD4 memory, two for CD8 naive, and one for CD8 memory. Different laboratories and diverse techniques were used to prepare libraries and sequence TCR repertoires, to increase sequencing depth and limit assay-specific biases. Study-level results and caveats: Higher generation probabilities were observed for clonotypes shared by all four sorted-subset donors than for non-shared clonotypes. Pairwise subsampling indicated that sequencing depth was expected to affect the degree of clonotype sharing among donors. Naive subsets generally had larger estimated clonotype richness than memory subsets. When a handful of donors were compared, the shared fraction of clonotypes was roughly 4.8% for naive CD4, roughly 3.3% for naive CD8, 2.3% for memory CD4, and 0.3% to 0.5% for memory CD8. Even with the large sequencing depth, rarefaction of the sorted-subset datasets indicated that sequencing was incomplete. Sampling was limited to blood, and TCR repertoires in tissue likely differ from TCR repertoires in blood. The genetic and exposure-history diversity represented was limited by the small number of donors.

CD8 naive samples were CD45RO-negative cells positively selected for CCR7, giving a CD45RA+CCR7+ population that excluded TemRA cells. Donors were healthy HIV-negative adults with no recently reported acute infections or vaccinations. All donors were Caucasian adults living in Nashville, Tennessee, USA. Blood was collected by leukapheresis, and PBMCs were isolated by Ficoll-Histopaque density gradient centrifugation and then cryopreserved in liquid nitrogen vapor phase. Purity and quantity of every magnetically sorted T cell population were checked by analytical flow cytometry. Genomic DNA was isolated from every sorted fraction and measured by UV absorbance on a Nanodrop 2000c. Comments on this clone: What this receptor recognizes is not known. The sample holds no much larger clone one base away, and base qualities are not on file.

TCR CDR3 regions were amplified from genomic DNA by multiplex PCR using the deep immunoSEQ assay. Extracted genomic DNA from each cell subset was spread evenly across all wells of several immunoSEQ 96-well plates, with each plate serving as a replicate. Each replicate PCR for sorted subsets received about 0.2 ug genomic DNA, equal to tens of thousands of T cell genomes. Purified libraries were measured with a Qubit 3.0 fluorometer, size-checked on a Bioanalyzer 2100, and measured again with the KAPA Library Quantification kit. Every immunoSEQ 96-well plate was sequenced on a separate single-read 150-cycle Illumina NextSeq 550 flow cell. Per the original workflow: Because the immunoSEQ output included only junctional sequences and no quality scores, the filtering could not be the same as the filtering used for full-length reads. To assign V/J genes and CDR3, sequences were annotated using PyIR, a Python wrapper for IgBLAST v1.9, with IMGT germline references. Reads with weak V/J assignments (E-value above 1e-6), missing CDR3, stop codons, out-of-frame junctions, or ambiguous translated residues were removed. V3J clonotypes were defined as sequences sharing an identical inferred V gene, J gene, and CDR3 amino acid sequence. Percentage overlap between repertoires was calculated by dividing the number of shared unique clonotypes by the size of the smaller repertoire. Repertoire richness was assessed with RTK rarefaction, the Chao1 estimator, and Recon v2.1 estimates of unobserved clonotypes. Generation probabilities for all TCRbeta clonotypes obtained by the gDNA method from a handful of donors were computed using OLGA. Imported from immuneACCESS, the table was reduced by TCRdb to in-frame sequences with V and J called. These copies leave out some clones; in studies compared against another copy, an unresolved V gene accounts for under half, and the cause of the remainder is not known. V, J and clone size derive from that table, while D and trimming were established from the DNA sequence. Present in this sample are approximately 2,000,000 clones, roughly 93% of which were seen just once. About 1.7% of the sample rests with the top ten.

The CDR3 contains 14 residues, cysteine and phenylalanine counted. Kept here is only the CDR3 DNA, which spans 42 bases and is read in frame from base 1. V drops 3 bases and J drops 2 bases, leaving 10 bases in between. The germline V gene (reference sequence) yields MNHEY for CDR1 and SMNVEV for CDR2. Material for sequencing was naive CD8+ T cells from PBMCs. What this sample's cell subset or site label stands for: CD45RA+CCR7+. The TCR originated in a young man in good health. Some clones in this sample may be carry-over from other donors' samples. The chain joins TRBV27 to TRBJ1-2; a tentative D match to TRBD1 spans 6 bases. The CDR3 reads as follows: CASSFGGGNYGYTF. Here is the DNA: TGTGCCAGCAGTTTTGGAGGGGGGAACTATGGCTACACCTTC.